The T cell receptor (beta chain) described here comes from a study of identical twins (TCRdb year 2016). For context, the study as a whole: To test whether fetal clonotypes persist, the study used deep sequencing on TCR alpha and beta repertoires from monozygotic twins, unrelated adults of various ages, and cord blood. Replicate twin experiments were performed at different times using different library preparation protocols to rule out contamination.

Trimming takes 3 bases from V and 6 bases from J, and the germline ends sit 11 bases apart. Reading from cysteine to phenylalanine, the CDR3 counts 14 amino acids. Only the CDR3 DNA stays, 42 bases, in frame from base 1. CDR1 is given as WNHNN and CDR2 as SYGVQD, both from the germline V gene (reference sequence). Every donor in the study was a healthy Caucasian. Miltenyi CD45RO+ enrichment and human naive T-cell isolation kits were used to isolate memory (CD45RO+) and naive T cells from PBMC. Libraries were constructed by 5' RACE. TCRdb shows the sequencer as Illumina HiSeq 2000. A universal primer binding site was introduced by template switching, and a unique molecular identifier was present in the final cDNA, enabling accurate counting of TCR cDNA molecules. Specific primers in the conserved constant-segment region were used to synthesize first-strand cDNA for TCR alpha and beta chains. Each cDNA library was double barcoded, with a SMART-Mk sample barcode plus Illumina barcodes, to control for contamination. TruSeq adapter sequences along with Illumina sample barcodes were introduced in two successive PCR steps. Sequencing of the TCR alpha and beta cDNA libraries was done on the Illumina HiSeq platform using custom primers. The original pipeline was this. MiGEC was used to process raw reads and extract unique molecular identifiers, and MiXCR was used to find CDR3 positions. Recombination models were inferred per individual with the repgenHMM and IGoR tools using an EM algorithm. The tcR package in R was used for shared clonotype analysis, with sharing normalized by the product of cloneset sizes. Out-of-frame nonproductive sequences were analyzed to study raw recombination free of thymic and clonal selection effects. TCRdb trimmed public reads at Q25 via fastp, called clones via MiXCR and kept in-frame beta chains. Merged by CDR3 protein, the rows form single entries marked with the most common genes and DNA. It is TCRdb's table, rather than the study itself, that gives the V and J calls and clone size. The sample table holds about 240,000 distinct CDR3 sequences, of which about 10% were seen once. The leading ten clones occupy about 9% of the sample.

What the research found in general, with its limitations: The excess sharing between twins in beta out-of-frame sequences was weaker because fewer shared sequences reduced the signal-to-noise ratio. Invariant T cells such as MAIT and iNKT could partly confound zero-insertion analyses, although diverse VJ usage argued against such confounding for most clonotypes. In monozygotic twins, out-of-frame TCR alpha sharing was systematically underestimated by recombination models, although the models agreed with sharing between unrelated individuals. Conclusions relied on cross-sectional statistical analysis, since the same donors could not be followed over many years. Compared with coincidental sharing between unrelated individuals, out-of-frame TCR alpha sequences shared between twins had an excess of sequences with low generation probability. Fewer insertions were carried by abundant cord blood beta clonotypes; a weaker similar trend was observed in young adult naive repertoires, while no such trend was observed in memory repertoires.

About this clonotype itself: Its antigen remains undetermined. A much larger clone sits a single nucleotide away, making a read error possible.

Here the chain combines TRBV10-1 and TRBJ2-2; the D gene lacks a confident call. Material for sequencing was memory T cells sorted from blood. This specimen's cell subset or site label, interpreted: CD45RO+ enriched T cells. The TCR comes from a man aged 45-65 years in good health. The CDR3 loop reads CASSDSSGPGELFF. The sequenced DNA is TGCGCCAGCAGTGACTCGTCGGGTCCCGGGGAGCTGTTTTTT.